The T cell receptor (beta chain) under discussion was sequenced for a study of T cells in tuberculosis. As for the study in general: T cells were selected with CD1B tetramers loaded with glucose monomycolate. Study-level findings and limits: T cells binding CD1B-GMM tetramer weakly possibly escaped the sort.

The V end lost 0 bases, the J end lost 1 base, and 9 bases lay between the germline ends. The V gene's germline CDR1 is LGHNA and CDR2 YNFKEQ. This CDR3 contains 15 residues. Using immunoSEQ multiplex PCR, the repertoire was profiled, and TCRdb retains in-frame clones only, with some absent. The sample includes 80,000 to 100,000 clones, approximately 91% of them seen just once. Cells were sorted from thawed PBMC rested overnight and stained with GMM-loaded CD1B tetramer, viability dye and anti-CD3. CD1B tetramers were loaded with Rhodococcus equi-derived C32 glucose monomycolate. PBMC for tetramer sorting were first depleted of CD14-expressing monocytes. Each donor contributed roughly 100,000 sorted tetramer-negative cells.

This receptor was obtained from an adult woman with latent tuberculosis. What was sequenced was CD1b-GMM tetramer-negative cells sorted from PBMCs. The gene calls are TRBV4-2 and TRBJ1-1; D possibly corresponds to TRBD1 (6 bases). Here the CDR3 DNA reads TGTGCCAGCAGCCAAGAGAGGGGGTGGAACACTGAAGCTTTCTTT. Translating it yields CASSQERGWNTEAFF.